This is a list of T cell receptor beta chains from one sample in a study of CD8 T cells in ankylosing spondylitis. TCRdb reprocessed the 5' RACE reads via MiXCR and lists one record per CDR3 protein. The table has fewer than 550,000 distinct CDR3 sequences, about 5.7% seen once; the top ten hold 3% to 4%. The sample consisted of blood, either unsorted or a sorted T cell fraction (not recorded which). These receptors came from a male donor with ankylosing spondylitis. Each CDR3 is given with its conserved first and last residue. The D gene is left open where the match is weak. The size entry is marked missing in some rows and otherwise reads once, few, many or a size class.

DNA: TGTGCCAGCAGTTTACAGGAGTACGAAAAACTGTTTTTT
CDR3: CASSLQEYEKLFF
V: TRBV12-3/TRBV12-4
size: many
J: TRBJ1-4
D: .

DNA: TGTGCCAGCAGCGGGCGGTGGGAGAGGGGAAACACCATATATTTT
CDR3: CASSGRWERGNTIYF
V: TRBV21-1
size: few
J: TRBJ1-3
D: .

DNA: TGTGCCAGCAGAACGGGACAGGGACGTTCACCCCTCCACTTT
CDR3: CASRTGQGRSPLHF
V: TRBV7-9
size: .
J: TRBJ1-6
D: TRBD1

DNA: TGCAGTGCTAGCCCAGTGTTAGCGGGAGGTTCCTACGAGCAGTACTTC
CDR3: CSASPVLAGGSYEQYF
V: TRBV20-1
size: .
J: TRBJ2-7
D: TRBD2

DNA: TGTGCCAGCAGCTTAGGGCAGGTGAACTACGAGCAGTACTTC
CDR3: CASSLGQVNYEQYF
V: TRBV7-9
size: many
J: TRBJ2-7
D: .

DNA: TGTGCCAGCAGTGTCCGACAGGGGCCCTACGAGCAGTACTTC
CDR3: CASSVRQGPYEQYF
V: TRBV2
size: many
J: TRBJ2-7
D: TRBD1

DNA: TGCGCCAGCAGCTTGGGACCGGGACAGCAAGAGACCCAGTACTTC
CDR3: CASSLGPGQQETQYF
V: TRBV5-1
size: few
J: TRBJ2-5
D: TRBD1

DNA: TGTGCCAGCAGTCACCAGTGGCACTATGGCTACACCTTC
CDR3: CASSHQWHYGYTF
V: TRBV27
size: many
J: TRBJ1-2
D: .

DNA: TGTGCCAGCAGTTTTAAGTCCTCCCCGAACACTGAAGCTTTCTTT
CDR3: CASSFKSSPNTEAFF
V: TRBV27
size: many
J: TRBJ1-1
D: .

DNA: TGTGCCAGCAGCCGCCCTACAGGGGTATCCTACAATGAGCAGTTCTTC
CDR3: CASSRPTGVSYNEQFF
V: TRBV3-1
size: few
J: TRBJ2-1
D: TRBD1

DNA: TGTGCCGCAGGCGGGGACAGAAACTATGGCTACACCTTC
CDR3: CAAGGDRNYGYTF
V: TRBV7-2
size: many
J: TRBJ1-2
D: TRBD1

DNA: TGTGCCAGCAGGCGACGACCGGGACAGCGAATCTCTGGGGCCAACGTCCTGACTTTC
CDR3: CASRRRPGQRISGANVLTF
V: TRBV11-2
size: .
J: TRBJ2-6
D: TRBD1

DNA: TGTGCCATCAGTGCTCGGGCTAGCGGGGGGAAAGAGACCCAGTACTTC
CDR3: CAISARASGGKETQYF
V: TRBV10-3
size: many
J: TRBJ2-5
D: TRBD2

DNA: TGCGCCAGCAGCTTGGAGGGGGGTCTAGGCTACACCTTC
CDR3: CASSLEGGLGYTF
V: TRBV5-1
size: many
J: TRBJ1-2
D: .

DNA: TGCGCCAGCAGCGGAAGCTACGGAGCGGGGAACAATGAGCAGTTCTTC
CDR3: CASSGSYGAGNNEQFF
V: TRBV5-1
size: many
J: TRBJ2-1
D: TRBD2

DNA: TGCAGTGCTAGGTACGGGATGATTGGCAATCAGCCCCAGCATTTT
CDR3: CSARYGMIGNQPQHF
V: TRBV20-1
size: many
J: TRBJ1-5
D: .

DNA: TGTGCCTGCAGTCCACTAGCGGGGCCTATCACAGATACGCAGTATTTT
CDR3: CACSPLAGPITDTQYF
V: TRBV27
size: .
J: TRBJ2-3
D: TRBD2

DNA: TGTGCCATCAGTGATTCGGGAAATCAGCCCCAGCATTTT
CDR3: CAISDSGNQPQHF
V: TRBV10-3
size: many
J: TRBJ1-5
D: .

DNA: TGTGCCAGCAGTTTTAAGGGCCCCCAGGGGGGGACCGGGGAGCTGTTTTTT
CDR3: CASSFKGPQGGTGELFF
V: TRBV7-8
size: .
J: TRBJ2-2
D: .

DNA: TGCGCCAGCAGCTGGGACCTGAACACTGAAGCTTTCTTT
CDR3: CASSWDLNTEAFF
V: TRBV5-1
size: many
J: TRBJ1-1
D: .

DNA: TGTGCCAGCCAGCCCCTTGGAGGGAGTCCCTACACAGATACGCAGTATTTT
CDR3: CASQPLGGSPYTDTQYF
V: TRBV2
size: many
J: TRBJ2-3
D: .

DNA: TGTGCCAGCAGCTCCCAGGACAGTCGTAGCAATCAGCCCCAGCATTTT
CDR3: CASSSQDSRSNQPQHF
V: TRBV7-2
size: many
J: TRBJ1-5
D: .

DNA: TGCAGTGCTAGAAACAGGGCGGTCGGCGAGCAGTACTTC
CDR3: CSARNRAVGEQYF
V: TRBV20-1
size: .
J: TRBJ2-7
D: .

DNA: TGTGCCAGCAGCTTTAGGAGCAGGGGAAAGATTAACTATGGCTACACCTTC
CDR3: CASSFRSRGKINYGYTF
V: TRBV7-8
size: many
J: TRBJ1-2
D: .

DNA: TGCGCCAGCAGCCACAAAAAGGGGGATAGCAGACTCTACACAGATACGCAGTATTTT
CDR3: CASSHKKGDSRLYTDTQYF
V: TRBV4-1
size: many
J: TRBJ2-3
D: .